The present TCR beta chain was sequenced within a study of OX40 agonist ivuxolimab in advanced cancers. Study-level results: Those patients achieving a partial response at 0.1-3.0 mg/kg showed among the lowest clonal expansion.

CDR1 is MDHEN, CDR2 SYDVKM, per germline. CDR3 length: 14 amino acids. Trimming removed 7 bases from V and 3 bases from J, with 15 bases in between. The sample holds one count of this clone. What it binds is unknown. Here immunoSEQ multiplex PCR was the method, and the copy in TCRdb shows in-frame clones only, minus some. The sample lists about 82,000 clones; 88% were seen once. The TCR was taken from an adult with an advanced solid tumor such as melanoma, head and neck, liver or kidney cancer. The sequencing used CD4+ or CD8+ T cells sorted from blood, collected in a trial of the OX40 agonist ivuxolimab. This chain joins TRBV28 and TRBJ1-1; a weak D match, TRBD1 (5 bases). The chain's CDR3 is CASTGERPDTEAFF. In DNA, the CDR3 is TGTGCCAGCACGGGGGAACGTCCCGACACTGAAGCTTTCTTT.